Each of the 12 T cell receptor beta chains below was sequenced from the same sample in a study of T cells in localized non-small cell lung cancer. Data came from immunoSEQ multiplex PCR; TCRdb stores just in-frame clones and leaves some out. The table records about 2,200 clones, around 22% of them present only once. The specimen was normal lung tissue next to the tumor, collected before any cancer treatment. These receptors originate from a male donor older than 55 with stage I lung adenocarcinoma.

This clone was counted between two and nine times. Here the CDR3 reads CASSPLEAGAFF. DNA for the CDR3: TGTGCCAGCAGCCCTCTGGAGGCCGGGGCTTTCTTT. V usage is TRBV9 and J usage is TRBJ1-1; D is uncertain. Germline lookup yields CDR1 SGDLS and CDR2 YYNGEE. V gave up 4 bases and J gave up 11 bases, with 15 bases separating them. The CDR3 spans 12 residues.

The genes are TRBV30 and TRBJ1-1, with D perhaps matching TRBD1 (6 bases). The CDR3 spans 14 residues. CDR1 and CDR2 from the germline V gene are GTSNPN and SVGIG (reference sequence). Trimming took off 3 bases at V and 5 bases at J, with 16 bases between the two ends. CDR3 sequence (DNA): TGTGCCTGGAGGCTCGGGGGCGGTGGTACTGAAGCTTTCTTT. Protein product: CAWRLGGGGTEAFF.

This chain links TRBV12-2 with TRBJ2-3; TRBD1 was called by the table and not checked on the DNA. TRBV12-2 is labeled a pseudogene. This CDR3 spans 14 amino acids. The CDR3 DNA sequence: TGTGCCACATCGGGACAGGGCGTTGCAGATACGCAGTATTTT. Protein product: CATSGQGVADTQYF.

This clone was counted a few times. This sequence joins TRBV30 and TRBJ1-5, with TRBD1 matching 9 bases. Germline-derived CDR1 and CDR2 are GTSNPN and SVGIG (reference sequence). There are 17 residues in the CDR3. V lost 3 bases to trimming and J lost 2 bases; unmatched junction nucleotides: 11. The CDR3 DNA sequence: TGTGCCTGGAGGTCAGGACAGGGGATCTCCGGCAATCAGCCCCAGCATTTT. It encodes CAWRSGQGISGNQPQHF.

This clone was seen more than once but under ten times. The chain employs TRBV4-1 and TRBJ1-5; 8 positions agree with TRBD1. There are 17 residues in the CDR3. Looked up from germline, CDR1 is MGHRA and CDR2 is YSYEKL. V trimming: 3 bases; J trimming: 7 bases; junction bases outside the gene matches: 14. CDR3 DNA sequence: TGCGCCAGCAGCCACCCGACAGGGGAGGAAGGGGAACAGCCCCAGCATTTT. Translating it yields CASSHPTGEEGEQPQHF.

This clone was counted between two and nine times. The chain joins TRBV6-8 to TRBJ2-5; D is possibly TRBD2 (6 bases). The V and J ends lost 9 bases and 4 bases respectively, with 15 bases between them. CDR3 length equals 13 residues. CDR1 MNHGY and CDR2 SAAAGT come from the germline V gene. Here the CDR3 reads CARGGGAGETQYF. The CDR3 nucleotides read TGTGCCAGAGGAGGCGGAGCGGGAGAGACCCAGTACTTC.

Judged by abundance, this clone is medium-sized (0.01 to 0.1%). The chain has TRBV23-1 and TRBJ2-7; D possibly corresponds to TRBD2 (6 bases). Being an ORF, TRBV23-1 has a function that is uncertain. V shed 0 bases and J shed 3 bases, with 15 bases lying between them. The CDR3 is 16 amino acids. DNA for the CDR3: TGCGCCAGCAGTCAATCGTCCCGGGGGTCCGACTACGAGCAGTACTTC. Protein: CASSQSSRGSDYEQYF.

A few counts support this clone. The same CDR3 also results from other DNA sequences found in this sample. The J gene is TRBJ2-1, the V gene TRBV30; D unclear. Trimming shortened V by 4 bases and J by 8 bases, and 9 bases separated the two germline ends. The CDR3 runs 11 residues. Germline values: CDR1 GTSNPN, CDR2 SVGIG (reference sequence). CDR3: CAWKGWDEQFF. DNA of the CDR3: TGTGCCTGGAAGGGTTGGGATGAGCAGTTCTTC.

This clone has only a few counts. This sequence joins TRBV9 and TRBJ2-1; 8 nucleotides line up with TRBD2. There are 12 residues in the CDR3. J lost 8 bases, V lost 7 bases, and 5 bases had no gene match. In germline, CDR1 is SGDLS, CDR2 YYNGEE. CDR3 protein: CASGAGGDEQFF. The CDR3 DNA reads TGTGCCAGCGGTGCGGGAGGTGATGAGCAGTTCTTC. The full variable domain, in which reference TRBV9 and TRBJ2-1 provide the parts outside the CDR3, is DSGVTQTPKHLITATGQRVTLRCSPRSGDLSVYWYQQSLDQGLQFLIQYYNGEERAKGNILERFSAQQFPDLHSELNLSSLELGDSALYFCASGAGGDEQFFGPGTRLTVL.

This clone was detected a few times. V usage is TRBV28 and J usage is TRBJ1-1; D unclear. CDR1 is MDHEN and CDR2 is SYDVKM in the germline V gene. CDR3 length: 13 residues. Deletions cut 1 base from V and 4 bases from J, with 7 bases between. The CDR3 nucleotides are TGTGCCAGCAGTTTATCCCGCATCACTGAAGCTTTCTTT. Amino acids: CASSLSRITEAFF.

This clone is labeled medium-sized. The CDR3 sequence is CASSPPTGGSGYTF. The CDR3 DNA reads as TGTGCCAGCAGTCCCCCGACAGGGGGCAGCGGCTACACCTTC. This chain connects TRBV6-8 to TRBJ1-2, with 10 positions matching TRBD1. J gave up 8 bases and V 5 bases, and 8 bases lay outside the gene matches. The CDR3 is 14 residues long. Germline-derived CDR1 and CDR2 are MNHGY and SAAAGT.

V and J are TRBV30 and TRBJ1-1; maybe TRBD1 (6 bases). The length of the CDR3 is 13 residues. Germline lookup yields CDR1 GTSNPN and CDR2 SVGIG (reference sequence). Trimming cost V 0 bases and J 2 bases, with 7 bases left between them. The CDR3 bases are TGTGCCTGGAGTGTACAGGGAAACACTGAAGCTTTCTTT. It encodes CAWSVQGNTEAFF.